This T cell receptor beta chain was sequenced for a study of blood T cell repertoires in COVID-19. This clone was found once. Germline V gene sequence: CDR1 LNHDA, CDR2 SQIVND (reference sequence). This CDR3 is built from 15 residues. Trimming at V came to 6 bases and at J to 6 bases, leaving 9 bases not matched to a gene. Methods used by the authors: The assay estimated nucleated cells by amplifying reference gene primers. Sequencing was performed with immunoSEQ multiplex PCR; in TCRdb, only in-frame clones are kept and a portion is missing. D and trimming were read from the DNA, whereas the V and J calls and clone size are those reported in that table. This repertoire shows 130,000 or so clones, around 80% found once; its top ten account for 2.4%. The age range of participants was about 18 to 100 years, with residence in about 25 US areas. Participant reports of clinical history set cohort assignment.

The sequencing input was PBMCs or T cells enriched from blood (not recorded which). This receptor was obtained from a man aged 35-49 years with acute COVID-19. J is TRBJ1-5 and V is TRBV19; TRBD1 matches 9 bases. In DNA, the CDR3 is TGTGCCAGTAGCCGAACAGGGGGCGTGGGTCAGCCCCAGCATTTT. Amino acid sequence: CASSRTGGVGQPQHF.